The T cell receptor beta chain under discussion was sequenced for a study of blood T cell repertoires in COVID-19. Trimming pared 2 bases from V and 3 bases from J, leaving 10 bases between. The germline V gene encodes CDR1 SSHAT and CDR2 FNYEAQ (reference sequence). The CDR3 covers 14 residues. Profiled with immunoSEQ multiplex PCR; TCRdb holds only in-frame clones, not every one. The table has fewer than 30,000 clones, about 84% seen once. What was sequenced was peripheral blood. This sequence was found in an older woman with acute or convalescent COVID-19. The chain employs TRBV7-7 and TRBJ2-5; D perhaps matches TRBD1 (6 bases). The CDR3 DNA reads TGTGCCAGCAGCTTATATCCAGGGGAAGAGACCCAGTACTTC. Protein: CASSLYPGEETQYF.